Listed below are T cell receptor beta chains from one sample, sequenced in a study of Ad26.COV2.S vaccination and SARS-CoV-2 variants. Method: immunoSEQ multiplex PCR; TCRdb's copy keeps in-frame clones and lacks some. The sample contains about 250,000 clones, 87% of which appear only once. Specimen: peripheral blood, collected in a trial of Ad26.COV2.S vaccine versus placebo. The source of these receptors is a person aged 18-60 years who received the Ad26.COV2.S COVID-19 vaccine or a placebo. Each CDR3 is given with its conserved first and last residue. The order of the fields is clone size, J gene, D gene, CDR3 length, V gene, CDR3 DNA, CDR3 protein. A D gene is named only where the DNA matches it firmly. A clone size is listed for some rows: how often the clone was seen (once, few, many), or a class if it is expanded.

abundance: few
j_gene: TRBJ1-1
d_gene: .
len: 14
v_gene: TRBV3-1/TRBV3-2
CDR3nt: TGTGCCAGCAGCCGAGCGCCCCGGGAGACTGAAGCTTTCTTT
CDR3aa: CASSRAPRETEAFF

abundance: .
j_gene: TRBJ2-3
d_gene: .
len: 13
v_gene: TRBV11-3
CDR3nt: TGTGCCAGCAGCTTGCAGGGTGAAGATACGCAGTATTTT
CDR3aa: CASSLQGEDTQYF

abundance: once
j_gene: TRBJ1-4
d_gene: TRBD1
len: 14
v_gene: TRBV4-3
CDR3nt: TGCGCCAGCAGCCACCAGGACAGGGATGAAAAACTGTTTTTT
CDR3aa: CASSHQDRDEKLFF

abundance: .
j_gene: TRBJ2-1
d_gene: .
len: 12
v_gene: TRBV6-6
CDR3nt: TGTGCCAGCAGTCTTGGGGTCAATGAGCAGTTCTTC
CDR3aa: CASSLGVNEQFF

abundance: few
j_gene: TRBJ2-2
d_gene: .
len: 12
v_gene: TRBV7-3
CDR3nt: TGTGCCAGCAGTGATAACACCGGGGAGCTGTTTTTT
CDR3aa: CASSDNTGELFF

abundance: once
j_gene: TRBJ2-2
d_gene: .
len: 14
v_gene: TRBV7-9
CDR3nt: TGTGCCAGCAGCTTAGGGGACGTGGCCGGGGAGCTGTTTTTT
CDR3aa: CASSLGDVAGELFF

abundance: .
j_gene: TRBJ1-2
d_gene: .
len: 13
v_gene: TRBV5-4
CDR3nt: TGTGCCAGCAGCTTAGAGGGAGGCTATGGCTACACCTTC
CDR3aa: CASSLEGGYGYTF

abundance: .
j_gene: TRBJ1-3
d_gene: .
len: 12
v_gene: TRBV6-5
CDR3nt: TGTGCCAGCAGAGACAGTGGAAACACCATATATTTT
CDR3aa: CASRDSGNTIYF

abundance: .
j_gene: TRBJ2-3
d_gene: .
len: 15
v_gene: TRBV11-2
CDR3nt: TGTGCCAGCAGCTTAGGGTTTCAGGGCACAGATACGCAGTATTTT
CDR3aa: CASSLGFQGTDTQYF

abundance: few
j_gene: TRBJ1-6
d_gene: TRBD1
len: 15
v_gene: TRBV18
CDR3nt: TGTGCCAGCTCAAGAGACAGGGGTTATAATTCACCCCTCCACTTT
CDR3aa: CASSRDRGYNSPLHF

abundance: many
j_gene: TRBJ1-1
d_gene: .
len: 12
v_gene: TRBV13
CDR3nt: TGTGCCAGCAGCTTAAGGAACACTGAAGCTTTCTTT
CDR3aa: CASSLRNTEAFF

abundance: once
j_gene: TRBJ2-2
d_gene: .
len: 15
v_gene: TRBV7-2
CDR3nt: TGTGCCAGCAGCTTAAGGACTTTGAACACCGGGGAGCTGTTTTTT
CDR3aa: CASSLRTLNTGELFF

abundance: few
j_gene: TRBJ2-3
d_gene: TRBD2
len: 12
v_gene: TRBV6-5
CDR3nt: TGTGCCAGCAGTACTAGCGGGAAGGACCCGTATTTT
CDR3aa: CASSTSGKDPYF

abundance: .
j_gene: TRBJ2-1
d_gene: .
len: 14
v_gene: TRBV5-1
CDR3nt: TGCGCCAGCAGCTTCTCGGTGGGTTACAATGAGCAGTTCTTC
CDR3aa: CASSFSVGYNEQFF

abundance: .
j_gene: TRBJ1-5
d_gene: .
len: 14
v_gene: TRBV6-5
CDR3nt: TGTGCCAGCAGTTACTCAGGGTCGAGGCAGCCCCAGCATTTT
CDR3aa: CASSYSGSRQPQHF

abundance: .
j_gene: TRBJ2-7
d_gene: .
len: 13
v_gene: TRBV5-1
CDR3nt: TGCGCCAGCAGCTTACAGGGTGACTACGAGCAGTACTTC
CDR3aa: CASSLQGDYEQYF

abundance: .
j_gene: TRBJ2-3
d_gene: TRBD2
len: 21
v_gene: TRBV3-1/TRBV3-2
CDR3nt: TGTGCCAGCAGCCAAACATCCGGGACTAGCGGGGGCCCCGCGTTCCCAGATACGCAGTATTTT
CDR3aa: CASSQTSGTSGGPAFPDTQYF

abundance: .
j_gene: TRBJ2-1
d_gene: TRBD1
len: 12
v_gene: TRBV29-1
CDR3nt: TGCAGCGGTCGGACAGGGTACAATGAGCAGTTCTTC
CDR3aa: CSGRTGYNEQFF

abundance: .
j_gene: TRBJ2-2
d_gene: TRBD2
len: 14
v_gene: TRBV2
CDR3nt: TGTGCCAGCCGGCTAGCGGGGGGCACCGGGGAGCTGTTTTTT
CDR3aa: CASRLAGGTGELFF

abundance: .
j_gene: TRBJ2-3
d_gene: TRBD2
len: 13
v_gene: TRBV5-1
CDR3nt: TGCGCCAGCAGTCGGCGGGGGACAGATACGCAGTATTTT
CDR3aa: CASSRRGTDTQYF

abundance: once
j_gene: TRBJ2-2
d_gene: .
len: 12
v_gene: TRBV29-1
CDR3nt: TGCAGCGTTGTCGTGGTGGGAGGGGAGCTGTTTTTT
CDR3aa: CSVVVVGGELFF

abundance: once
j_gene: TRBJ1-1
d_gene: .
len: 15
v_gene: TRBV6-5
CDR3nt: TGTGCCAGCAGTTACTCGCTCTATGGGAACACTGAAGCTTTCTTT
CDR3aa: CASSYSLYGNTEAFF